This TCR beta chain appears in the sequencing data of a study of human T cells and chemical hapten exposure. This clonotype was recorded many times. V dropped 1 base and J dropped 5 bases, with 5 bases sitting between them. CDR1 MDHEN and CDR2 SYDVKM come from the germline V gene. The CDR3 has 12 residues. Described time point: patch test 2, 6 weeks after DPC sensitization. Documented treatment: therapeutic diphenylcyclopropenone sensitization with weekly scalp DPC. TCRdb re-analysed the RACE reads in MiXCR, keeping a single row per CDR3 protein. The sample lists about 84,000 distinct CDR3 sequences; 10% were seen once.

The specimen comprised whole blood, sampled in connection with sensitization to the hapten diphenylcyclopropenone (DPC). V gene TRBV28 combines with J gene TRBJ1-2, with D unresolved. The source of this sequence is a woman between 50 and 59 years old with alopecia areata. Some clones in this sample may be carry-over from other donors' samples. The CDR3 here is CASSLSVYGYTF. CDR3 sequence (DNA): TGTGCCAGCAGTTTATCCGTTTATGGCTACACCTTC.